This TCR beta chain is drawn from a study of STAT3 mutations in large granular lymphocyte leukemia. Study summary: Roughly half the longitudinally sequenced T-LGLL patients had canonical STAT3 mutations. Study findings and constraints: Samples missed the first appearance of the clone. Every T-cell large granular lymphocyte leukemia patient had at least one immunodominant TCR beta clonotype. After therapy, about 35% of the 18 patients switched clonotypes, all new clones STAT3 wild type.

Each sample's TCRbeta library yielded on average around 41,000 productive templates. TCRdb's copy holds only in-frame clones and misses some; the assay was immunoSEQ multiplex PCR. The data show some 28,000 clones, 70% to 80% seen once. This clone was recorded a few times. Antigen: not known. The source material was peripheral blood mononuclear cells. This sequence originates from a woman aged 50 to 60 with T-cell large granular lymphocyte leukemia. Some clones in this sample may be carry-over from other donors' samples.

The CDR3 DNA reads as TGTGCCAGCTCGGCGGGCTATGGCTACACCTTC. Residues: CASSAGYGYTF. The chain couples TRBV28 to TRBJ1-2, with unresolved D. The germline V gene encodes CDR1 MDHEN and CDR2 SYDVKM. The V and J ends lost 8 bases and 4 bases respectively, with 8 bases between them. CDR3 length: 11 residues.